Listed below are T cell receptor beta chains from one sample, sequenced in a study of tumor T cells in aggressive B-cell lymphoma. Profiled with immunoSEQ multiplex PCR; TCRdb holds only in-frame clones, not every one. The repertoire holds fewer than 5,500 clones, with about 94% as singletons. Sample: tumor tissue. These receptors were taken from an adult with diffuse large B cell lymphoma. Each CDR3 is given with its conserved first and last residue. The D gene is left open where the match is weak. Part of the rows lack a size; the others show once, few, many or a class for expanded clones.

size,D,J,V,DNA,CDR3
-,-,TRBJ2-3,TRBV29-1,TGCAGCGTTGAGGGTGGTAGCGGTGGCACAGATACGCAGTATTTT,CSVEGGSGGTDTQYF
-,-,TRBJ1-2,TRBV13,TGTGCCAGCAGCACACTTGGACAGTCTCTCTATGGCTACACCTTC,CASSTLGQSLYGYTF
-,-,TRBJ1-3,TRBV19,TGTGCCAGTAGTCCCCTAGCCTACGGTGGAAACACCATATATTTT,CASSPLAYGGNTIYF
-,TRBD2,TRBJ2-1,TRBV9,TGTGCCAGCTGGCAGGGCCTCCTAGCGGGCCGCTCCTACAATGAGCAGTTCTTC,CASWQGLLAGRSYNEQFF
-,TRBD1,TRBJ2-5,TRBV5-1,TGCGCCAGCAGCTTGGTCGCTGCAGGGGGAGAGACCCAGTACTTC,CASSLVAAGGETQYF
-,TRBD1,TRBJ2-2,TRBV7-8,TGTGCCAGCAGCTTTGACAGGGGGGGGGAGCTGTTTTTT,CASSFDRGGELFF
-,TRBD1,TRBJ1-2,TRBV10-3,TGTGCCATCAGTGCCCAGGGACAGAACTATGGCTACACCTTC,CAISAQGQNYGYTF
-,TRBD1,TRBJ1-2,TRBV7-3,TGTGCCAGCAGCTCAGGGGGAGATAGTGACTACACCTTC,CASSSGGDSDYTF
-,-,TRBJ2-5,TRBV28,TGTGCCAGCAGTTTAACAGGAACCCAAGAGACCCAGTACTTC,CASSLTGTQETQYF
-,TRBD1,TRBJ1-2,TRBV7-9,TGTGCCAGCAGCTTAGACCAGGACAGGAACTATGGCTACACCTTC,CASSLDQDRNYGYTF
-,TRBD1,TRBJ2-5,TRBV5-1,TGCGCCAGCAGCTTCCGGGACAGGGGGAAAGAGACCCAGTACTTC,CASSFRDRGKETQYF
-,TRBD1,TRBJ1-6,TRBV19,TGTGCCACCAAAACCTACTCAGGGGGCGTTGGGTCACCCCTCCACTTT,CATKTYSGGVGSPLHF
-,TRBD1,TRBJ1-2,TRBV27,TGTGCCAGCAGTTTATCTCCGACAGGGGTCTATGGCTACACCTTC,CASSLSPTGVYGYTF
-,TRBD1,TRBJ1-4,TRBV27,TGTGCCAGCAGTTTAGGCAGGGGGCGGGTAAAACTGTTTTTT,CASSLGRGRVKLFF
-,TRBD2,TRBJ2-1,TRBV11-2,TGTGCCAGCAGCTTCCGGGACTACCTCAATGAGCAGTTCTTC,CASSFRDYLNEQFF
once,-,TRBJ2-5,TRBV7-9,TGTGCCAGCAGCTTAGCATCTGGGGGCGAGAAGACCCAGTACTTC,CASSLASGGEKTQYF
-,TRBD2,TRBJ2-1,TRBV11-2,TGTGCCAGCAGCTTAGGTCCCCTGACTAGCGGGAGGAATAATGAGCAGTTCTTC,CASSLGPLTSGRNNEQFF
-,TRBD2,TRBJ2-7,TRBV27,TGTGCCAGCACCCACAGTTGGGGCGGGAGAGGAGACGAGCAGTACTTC,CASTHSWGGRGDEQYF
-,TRBD1,TRBJ1-1,TRBV7-9,TGTGCCAGCAGCTTAGTACAGGGGCCGGCTGAGGCTTTCTTT,CASSLVQGPAEAFF
-,-,TRBJ2-5,TRBV21-1,TGTGCCAGCAGAACAGGGGAGGAGGACCAAGAGACCCAGTACTTC,CASRTGEEDQETQYF
once,TRBD2,TRBJ2-2,TRBV25-1,TGTGCCAGCAGTGAGACTAGCGGGAGAGCAGGCGGGGAGCTGTTTTTT,CASSETSGRAGGELFF
-,-,TRBJ2-2,TRBV4-3,TGCGCCAGCAGCCAAGATTTGACAGAACACACCGGGGAGCTGTTTTTT,CASSQDLTEHTGELFF
-,TRBD1,TRBJ2-7,TRBV28,TGTGCCAGCAAAGGACAGGGGAGCTCCTACGAGCAGTACTTC,CASKGQGSSYEQYF
-,-,TRBJ1-5,TRBV5-5,TGTGCCAGCAGCTTGTTTAGTCCGAGATTCAATCAGCCCCAGCATTTT,CASSLFSPRFNQPQHF
-,TRBD1,TRBJ1-3,TRBV5-4,TGTGCCAGCAGCATTCAGGGGGCTGGAAACACCATATATTTT,CASSIQGAGNTIYF
-,TRBD1,TRBJ1-2,TRBV7-2,TGTGCCAGCAGCTGGACAGGATCTGGCTACACCTTC,CASSWTGSGYTF
-,-,TRBJ1-6,TRBV7-9,TGTGCCAGCAGCTTAGGAGCTAGTAATTCCCCCCTCCACTTT,CASSLGASNSPLHF
-,-,TRBJ2-1,TRBV2,TGTGCCAGCATTGGGGGGCGGGGGTTCAATAATGAGCAGTTCTTC,CASIGGRGFNNEQFF
once,-,TRBJ2-2,TRBV28,TGTGCCAGCTCTGACTCGGTAAACACCGGGGAGCTGTTTTTT,CASSDSVNTGELFF
-,-,TRBJ1-2,TRBV7-9,TGTGCCAGCAGCTTAGTGAGCTATGGCTACACCTTC,CASSLVSYGYTF
-,-,TRBJ1-6,TRBV7-9,TGTGCCAGCAGCACCGGGTCCGATAATTCACCCCTCCACTTT,CASSTGSDNSPLHF
-,TRBD1,TRBJ2-7,TRBV6-1,TGTGCCTTCTCCGGGACAGGGTTTTACGAGCAGTACTTC,CAFSGTGFYEQYF
once,TRBD1,TRBJ1-4,TRBV30,TGTGCCTGGAGTACCCCAAGGTCACAGGGGATTAGTGAAAAACTGTTTTTT,CAWSTPRSQGISEKLFF